This entry lists 3 T cell receptor beta chains sequenced from one sample in a study of early T cells in non-severe SARS-CoV-2 infection. TCRdb recomputed calls from the 5' RACE reads with MiXCR, one row per CDR3 protein. Of tens of thousands of distinct CDR3 sequences listed, more than 8.5% were seen once; the top ten hold 8.6%. Specimen: whole blood. The receptors stem from an adult who was a healthcare worker with PCR-confirmed SARS-CoV-2 infection or an uninfected control (not recorded which).

This clonotype has at least ten counts. The chain links TRBV11-1 to TRBJ2-7; 7 nucleotides align to TRBD2. The germline CDR1 and CDR2 sequences are SGHAT and FQDESV (reference sequence). The trim removed 5 bases at V and 0 bases at J, leaving 7 bases unmatched. The CDR3 has 15 amino acids. CDR3 sequence: CASSGAGLFSYEQYF. The CDR3 bases are TGTGCCAGCAGCGGAGCGGGACTATTCTCCTACGAGCAGTACTTC.

There are many counts of this clonotype. This chain links TRBV27 with TRBJ1-1; no firm D call. Germline V CDR1 and CDR2: MNHEY, SMNVEV (reference sequence). V was cut by 4 bases and J by 0 bases, with 12 bases left in between. The CDR3 loop spans 15 amino acids. Here the CDR3 reads CASSSETAMNTEAFF. The CDR3 DNA reads TGTGCCAGCAGTTCCGAGACGGCTATGAACACTGAAGCTTTCTTT.

This clonotype was counted only a few times. This rearrangement joins TRBV14 to TRBJ1-4; 7 bases agree with TRBD1. Unmatched junction bases numbered 13, after V lost 4 bases and J lost 11 bases. CDR3 length equals 15 residues. Germline CDR1 is SGHDN and CDR2 is FVKESK. CDR3 sequence: CASSRWEGSRGKLFF. The DNA of the CDR3 is TGTGCCAGCAGCCGATGGGAAGGGAGCAGGGGGAAACTGTTTTTT. Together with reference TRBV14 and TRBJ1-4, the CDR3 gives the full variable domain: EAGVTQFPSHSVIEKGQTVTLRCDPISGHDNLYWYRRVMGKEIKFLLHFVKESKQDESGMPNNRFLAERTGGTYSTLKVQPAELEDSGVYFCASSRWEGSRGKLFFGSGTQLSVL.